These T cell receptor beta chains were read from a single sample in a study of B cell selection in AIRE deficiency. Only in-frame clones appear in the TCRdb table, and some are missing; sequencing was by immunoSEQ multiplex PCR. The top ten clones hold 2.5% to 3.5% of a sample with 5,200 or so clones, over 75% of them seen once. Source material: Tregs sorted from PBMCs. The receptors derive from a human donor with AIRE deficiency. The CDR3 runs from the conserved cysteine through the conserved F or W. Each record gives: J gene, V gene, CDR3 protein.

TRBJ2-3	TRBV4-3	CASSQGGTEGADTQYF
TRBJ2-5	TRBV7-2	CASSLNSGSQETQYF
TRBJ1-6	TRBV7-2	CASSLSLNAGGLYSPLHF
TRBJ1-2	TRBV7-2	CASSSVTGGYGYTF
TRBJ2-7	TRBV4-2	CASSQDRGLAGGLSYEQYF
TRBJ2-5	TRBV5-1	CASSLTGEETQYF
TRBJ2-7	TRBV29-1	CSVGDTYEQYF
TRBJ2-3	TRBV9	CASSVRSRGADTQYF
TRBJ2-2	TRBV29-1	CSVVARQGITGELFF
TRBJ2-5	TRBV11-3	CASSQNLGRLTGTRGETQYF
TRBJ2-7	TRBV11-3	CASSLEVSSYEQYF
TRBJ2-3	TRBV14	CASSLTGSDTQYF
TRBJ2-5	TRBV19	CASSILTSSETQYF
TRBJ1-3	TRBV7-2	CASSRAKGDSGNTIYF
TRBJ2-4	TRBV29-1	CSVRDHAKNIQYF
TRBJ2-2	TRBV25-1	CASRGLAASWDTGELFF
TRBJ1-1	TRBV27	CASSPPSGLAFF
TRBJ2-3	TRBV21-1	CASSARTSGRLTDTQYF
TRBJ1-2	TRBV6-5	CASSWTGGYGYTF
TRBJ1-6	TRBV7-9	CASSFSTGFSPLHF
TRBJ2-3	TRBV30	CAWTLGSTDTQYF
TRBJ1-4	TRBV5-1	CASSLASHEKLFF
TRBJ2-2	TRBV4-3	CASSLGAASWAGELFF
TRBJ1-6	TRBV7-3	CASRRRQDSPLHF
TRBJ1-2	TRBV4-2	CASSQDWAQGANYGYTF
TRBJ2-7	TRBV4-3	CASSQDGIRSYEQYF
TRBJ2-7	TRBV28	CASSSGTRETYEQYF
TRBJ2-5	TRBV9	CASGRTSGGLETQYF
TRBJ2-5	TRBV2	CASSEGGPTQYF
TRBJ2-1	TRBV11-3	CASSPREGVYNEQFF
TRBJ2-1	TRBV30	CAWSLLAYPRKFF
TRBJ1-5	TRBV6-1	CASSEFLADQPQHF
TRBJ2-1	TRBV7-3	CASSPRLAVRYNEQFF
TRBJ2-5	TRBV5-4	CASSWGAGVLETQYF
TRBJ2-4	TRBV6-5	CASSSGAKNIQYF
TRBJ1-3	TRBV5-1	CASSFGQGNTIYF
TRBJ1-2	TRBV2	CASSEYEYLYGYTF
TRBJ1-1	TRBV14	CASSSRMGSTEAFF
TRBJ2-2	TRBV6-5	CASYSSNTGELFF
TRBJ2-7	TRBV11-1	CASSLGGVLAGSSYEQYF
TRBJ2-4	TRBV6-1	CASIPRGSSVYIQYF
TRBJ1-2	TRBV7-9	CASSLGTGGNYGYTF
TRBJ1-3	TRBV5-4	CASSLGQGPTSGNTIYF
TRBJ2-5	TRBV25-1	CASSKGRGTETQYF
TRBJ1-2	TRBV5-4	CASSLSAGGIYGYTF
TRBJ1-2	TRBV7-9	CASSLNGYGYTF
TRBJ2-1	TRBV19	CASRPGPGLAPDWQFF
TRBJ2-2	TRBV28	CASSRQEDTGELFF
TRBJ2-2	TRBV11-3	CASSLGTSSGTGELFF
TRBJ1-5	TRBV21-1	CASSKEADGCNQPQHF
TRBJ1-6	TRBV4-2	CASSLIVGTGGDSPLHF
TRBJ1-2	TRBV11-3	CASSLDGHNYGYTF
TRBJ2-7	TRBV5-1	CASSFAGGPVEQYF
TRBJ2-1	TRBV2	CASEGGVGSYNEQFF
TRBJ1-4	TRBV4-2	CASSQDGRRRAPEKLFF